Following are 19 T cell receptor beta chains from one sample sequenced in a study of shared clonotypes between healthy human individuals. TCRdb keeps only in-frame clones here, not all; method: immunoSEQ multiplex PCR. The profile shows 2 million to 2.5 million clones, 80% to 95% of them singletons. The material sequenced was naive CD4+ T cells from PBMCs. Documented subset: CD45RA+ positively selected. These TCRs come from a man aged 18 to 35 in good health. Some clones in this sample may be carry-over from other donors' samples.

The chain couples TRBV5-1 to TRBJ2-1; TRBD1 matches at 7 bases. Germline V lookup: CDR1 SGHRS, CDR2 YFSETQ. This CDR3 is built from 13 residues. The ends lost 4 bases at V and 8 bases at J; junction bases unmatched: 6. The CDR3 nucleotides read TGCGCCAGCAGCCCCCGTGACAGGGATGAGCAGTTCTTC. Translated, it gives CASSPRDRDEQFF.

The rearrangement uses TRBV18 and TRBJ1-2; maybe TRBD1 (5 bases). The CDR3 loop spans 18 amino acids. Trimming left V 3 bases short and J 4 bases short, with 24 bases between. Germline V gene data show CDR1 as KGHSH and CDR2 as LQKENI. The CDR3 region is CASSPEETRGPLSYGYTF. CDR3 DNA: TGTGCCAGCTCACCCGAGGAGACTAGGGGTCCCCTCAGCTATGGCTACACCTTC.

V is TRBV18 and J is TRBJ1-2; D gene ambiguous. V lost 3 bases, J lost 12 bases, and 29 bases lay in between. The CDR3 has 17 residues. CDR1 and CDR2 from the germline V gene are KGHSH and LQKENI. The CDR3 here is CASSPDKGSPYYVVDTF. DNA for the CDR3: TGTGCCAGCTCACCTGATAAAGGGTCCCCTTACTATGTCGTTGACACCTTC.

This chain uses TRBV5-4 with TRBJ2-1, with 7 bases identical to TRBD2. The CDR3 is 16 residues long. The J segment lost 2 bases and the V segment lost 0 bases, leaving 5 bases of the junction unmatched. Germline lookup yields CDR1 SGHNT and CDR2 YYREEE (reference sequence). The CDR3 loop is CASSLDLAVTYNEQFF. CDR3 nucleotide sequence: TGTGCCAGCAGCTTGGACCTAGCGGTCACCTACAATGAGCAGTTCTTC.

The chain recombines TRBV5-1 with TRBJ2-1; D unclear. Germline CDR1 and CDR2: SGHRS and YFSETQ. This CDR3 has 16 amino acids. The V end was cut by 4 bases, the J end by 3 bases, with 17 bases between. The CDR3 region has the DNA TGCGCCAGCAGCCGTTTATCGGGCCGTGACTACAATGAGCAGTTCTTC. Protein: CASSRLSGRDYNEQFF.

The chain has TRBV9 and TRBJ2-1; possibly TRBD1 for D (6 bases). This CDR3 region has 17 residues. Germline values: CDR1 SGDLS, CDR2 YYNGEE. V was cut by 2 bases and J by 3 bases, with 18 bases left in between. CDR3 DNA sequence: TGTGCCAGCAGCGTTGGGGCGAACAGGGAATACTACAATGAGCAGTTCTTC. It translates to CASSVGANREYYNEQFF.

The chain combines TRBV7-6 with TRBJ1-3; maybe TRBD1 (6 bases). The germline gives CDR1 SGHVS, CDR2 FNYEAQ. The CDR3 has 18 residues. Trimming removed 0 bases from V and 8 bases from J, with 23 bases in between. The CDR3 reads CASSLARGTWGASYTIYF. The CDR3 DNA sequence: TGTGCCAGCAGCTTAGCGCGGGGGACATGGGGGGCGTCGTACACCATATATTTT. Filled out from reference TRBV7-6 and TRBJ1-3, the complete variable domain reads GAGVSQSPRYKVTKRGQDVALRCDPISGHVSLYWYRQALGQGPEFLTYFNYEAQQDKSGLPNDRFSAERPEGSISTLTIQRTEQRDSAMYRCASSLARGTWGASYTIYFGEGSWLTVV.

This chain joins TRBV5-5 and TRBJ1-5; TRBD1 is a possible D gene (6 bases). Germline CDR1 is SGHKS and CDR2 is YYEKEE (reference sequence). Trimming left V 3 bases short and J 0 bases short, with 7 bases between. This CDR3 is built from 14 residues. CDR3 region: CASSWGHSNQPQHF. The CDR3 DNA reads TGTGCCAGCAGCTGGGGGCATAGCAATCAGCCCCAGCATTTT. The full variable domain, with the rest looked up from reference TRBV5-5 and TRBJ1-5, is DAGVTQSPTHLIKTRGQQVTLRCSPISGHKSVSWYQQVLGQGPQFIFQYYEKEERGRGNFPDRFSARQFPNYSSELNVNALLLGDSALYLCASSWGHSNQPQHFGDGTRLSIL.

V usage is TRBV13 and J usage is TRBJ2-2; 14 bases map to TRBD2. Germline V gives CDR1 PRHDT, CDR2 FYEKMQ (reference sequence). The V segment lost 2 bases and the J segment 4 bases; nucleotides outside the gene matches: 12. This CDR3 spans 20 amino acids. Here the CDR3 reads CASSLYYGTSGSNGTGELFF. CDR3 in DNA: TGTGCCAGCAGCTTATACTATGGGACTAGCGGGAGTAATGGCACCGGGGAGCTGTTTTTT.

This clone was seen only once. Other DNA variants within this sample encode the same CDR3. Here the CDR3 DNA reads TGTGCCAGCAGCCTCGGCCGCAATCAGCCCCAGCATTTT. This gives the protein CASSLGRNQPQHF. V gene TRBV7-3 combines with J gene TRBJ1-5; no reliable D call. V lost 5 bases and J lost 2, with 7 bases in between. Germline values: CDR1 SGHTA, CDR2 FQGTGA. CDR3 length: 13 residues.

This chain connects TRBV25-1 to TRBJ2-5; the D is unclear. The germline V gene encodes CDR1 MGHDK and CDR2 SYGVNS. The CDR3 spans 11 residues. V lost 4 bases and J lost 3, with 3 bases in between. The CDR3, as DNA: TGTGCCAGCAGTGTAAAAGAGACCCAGTACTTC. Its protein is CASSVKETQYF. The variable domain in full, with the rest retrieved from reference TRBV25-1 and TRBJ2-5, is EADIYQTPRYLVIGTGKKITLECSQTMGHDKMYWYQQDPGMELHLIHYSYGVNSTEKGDLSSESTVSRIRTEHFPLTLESARPSHTSQYLCASSVKETQYFGPGTRLLVL.

This chain connects TRBV9 to TRBJ1-2; perhaps TRBD1 as D (5 bases). Germline V CDR1 and CDR2: SGDLS, YYNGEE. V dropped 6 bases and J dropped 5 bases, with 17 bases sitting between them. This CDR3 has 14 residues. The CDR3, as DNA: TGTGCCAGCACCCCCCTAGGGGTTTCATATGGCTACACCTTC. Translated, it gives CASTPLGVSYGYTF.

Here the CDR3 DNA reads TGTGCCAGTAGTATATCGCCGGGACTAGCGGGAGTACGATCCTACGAGCAGTACTTC. Translating gives CASSISPGLAGVRSYEQYF. J is TRBJ2-7 and V is TRBV19; 14 bases fit TRBD2. CDR3 length equals 19 residues. V trimming: 2 bases; J trimming: 1 base; junction bases outside the gene matches: 10. Per the germline V gene, CDR1 is LNHDA and CDR2 is SQIVND (reference sequence).

The V call is TRBV6-5, the J call TRBJ2-5; no clear D gene. The CDR3 is 10 residues long. Germline CDR1 is MNHEY and CDR2 is SVGAGI. The V and J ends lost 8 bases and 4 bases respectively, with 5 bases between them. The CDR3 reads CASGLETQYF. The DNA for the CDR3 is TGTGCCAGCGGATTAGAGACCCAGTACTTC.

The chain carries TRBV2 and TRBJ2-2; D is perhaps TRBD2 (6 bases). The V end was cut by 4 bases, the J end by 3 bases, with 12 bases between. Looked up from germline, CDR1 is SNHLY and CDR2 is FYNNEI. The CDR3 loop spans 15 amino acids. This chain's CDR3 is CASSGGRLDTGELFF. The DNA for the CDR3 is TGTGCCAGCAGTGGGGGGAGGTTGGACACCGGGGAGCTGTTTTTT.

V gene TRBV18 combines with J gene TRBJ2-2; TRBD2 is a possible D gene (6 bases). With 3 bases removed from V and 3 bases from J, the gap between germline ends came to 14 bases. The germline CDR1 and CDR2 sequences are KGHSH and LQKENI. The CDR3 consists of 16 residues. The CDR3 nucleotides are TGTGCCAGCTCACCGGAGGGCAGGGAGGACACCGGGGAGCTGTTTTTT. Amino acids: CASSPEGREDTGELFF.

About this clone itself: Other DNA variants within this sample encode the same CDR3. The chain combines TRBV6-5 with TRBJ2-6; possible D gene TRBD2, 5 bases. Per the germline V gene, CDR1 is MNHEY and CDR2 is SVGAGI. V was trimmed by 2 bases and J by 2 bases, leaving 10 bases between them. The CDR3 runs to 16 residues. CDR3 coding DNA: TGTGCCAGCAGTTACCTATCGGGGACTGGGGCCAACGTCCTGACTTTC. Its translation is CASSYLSGTGANVLTF.

The rearrangement links TRBV10-3 to TRBJ2-1, with D perhaps matching TRBD2 (6 bases). Looked up from germline, CDR1 is ENHRY and CDR2 is SYGVKD. The length of the CDR3 is 14 residues. V shed 8 bases and J shed 0 bases, with 11 bases lying between them. The DNA for the CDR3 is TGTGCCATCGCTAGCGTGAGCTCCTACAATGAGCAGTTCTTC. Translation: CAIASVSSYNEQFF.

The chain combines TRBV9 with TRBJ1-1; the D is unclear. Germline CDR1 reads SGDLS; CDR2 reads YYNGEE. The V end lost 0 bases, the J end lost 0 bases, and 9 bases lay between the germline ends. There are 15 residues in the CDR3. The CDR3 sequence is CASSVVIGMNTEAFF. In DNA, the CDR3 is TGTGCCAGCAGCGTAGTCATTGGGATGAACACTGAAGCTTTCTTT. Full variable domain (missing parts from reference TRBV9 and TRBJ1-1): DSGVTQTPKHLITATGQRVTLRCSPRSGDLSVYWYQQSLDQGLQFLIQYYNGEERAKGNILERFSAQQFPDLHSELNLSSLELGDSALYFCASSVVIGMNTEAFFGQGTRLTVV.